This T cell receptor (beta chain) is from a study of CD8 T cells in ankylosing spondylitis. This clonotype was recorded many times. Its antigen is unknown. For TCR beta, libraries came from quantitative 5'-RACE with molecular barcodes. TCRdb re-analysed the 5' RACE reads in MiXCR, keeping a single row per CDR3 protein. The data contain around 440,000 distinct CDR3 sequences, under 20% of them singletons. Between the trimmed V and J ends, which lost 5 bases and 5 bases, there was a span of 21 bases. CDR3 size: 16 residues. Whole-study findings and limits: Past research had described some motif variants in reactive arthritis synovial fluid and blood. Disease-linked clones bore a CD8+ phenotype, appearing relatively rarely in peripheral blood. In ankylosing spondylitis patients, matched synovial fluid reportedly showed significant enrichment of disease-linked clones. In ankylosing spondylitis blood, a motif of about 8 highly homologous TCR beta variants appeared characteristic.

The receptor was isolated from a male donor with ankylosing spondylitis. The V call is TRBV12-3 or TRBV12-4, the J call TRBJ1-1, with D possibly matching TRBD1 (5 bases). The specimen was blood, either unsorted or a sorted T cell fraction (not recorded which). The CDR3 is CASSPRAAGVRTEAFF. DNA for the CDR3: TGTGCCAGCAGTCCCAGGGCGGCGGGCGTCAGGACTGAAGCTTTCTTT.